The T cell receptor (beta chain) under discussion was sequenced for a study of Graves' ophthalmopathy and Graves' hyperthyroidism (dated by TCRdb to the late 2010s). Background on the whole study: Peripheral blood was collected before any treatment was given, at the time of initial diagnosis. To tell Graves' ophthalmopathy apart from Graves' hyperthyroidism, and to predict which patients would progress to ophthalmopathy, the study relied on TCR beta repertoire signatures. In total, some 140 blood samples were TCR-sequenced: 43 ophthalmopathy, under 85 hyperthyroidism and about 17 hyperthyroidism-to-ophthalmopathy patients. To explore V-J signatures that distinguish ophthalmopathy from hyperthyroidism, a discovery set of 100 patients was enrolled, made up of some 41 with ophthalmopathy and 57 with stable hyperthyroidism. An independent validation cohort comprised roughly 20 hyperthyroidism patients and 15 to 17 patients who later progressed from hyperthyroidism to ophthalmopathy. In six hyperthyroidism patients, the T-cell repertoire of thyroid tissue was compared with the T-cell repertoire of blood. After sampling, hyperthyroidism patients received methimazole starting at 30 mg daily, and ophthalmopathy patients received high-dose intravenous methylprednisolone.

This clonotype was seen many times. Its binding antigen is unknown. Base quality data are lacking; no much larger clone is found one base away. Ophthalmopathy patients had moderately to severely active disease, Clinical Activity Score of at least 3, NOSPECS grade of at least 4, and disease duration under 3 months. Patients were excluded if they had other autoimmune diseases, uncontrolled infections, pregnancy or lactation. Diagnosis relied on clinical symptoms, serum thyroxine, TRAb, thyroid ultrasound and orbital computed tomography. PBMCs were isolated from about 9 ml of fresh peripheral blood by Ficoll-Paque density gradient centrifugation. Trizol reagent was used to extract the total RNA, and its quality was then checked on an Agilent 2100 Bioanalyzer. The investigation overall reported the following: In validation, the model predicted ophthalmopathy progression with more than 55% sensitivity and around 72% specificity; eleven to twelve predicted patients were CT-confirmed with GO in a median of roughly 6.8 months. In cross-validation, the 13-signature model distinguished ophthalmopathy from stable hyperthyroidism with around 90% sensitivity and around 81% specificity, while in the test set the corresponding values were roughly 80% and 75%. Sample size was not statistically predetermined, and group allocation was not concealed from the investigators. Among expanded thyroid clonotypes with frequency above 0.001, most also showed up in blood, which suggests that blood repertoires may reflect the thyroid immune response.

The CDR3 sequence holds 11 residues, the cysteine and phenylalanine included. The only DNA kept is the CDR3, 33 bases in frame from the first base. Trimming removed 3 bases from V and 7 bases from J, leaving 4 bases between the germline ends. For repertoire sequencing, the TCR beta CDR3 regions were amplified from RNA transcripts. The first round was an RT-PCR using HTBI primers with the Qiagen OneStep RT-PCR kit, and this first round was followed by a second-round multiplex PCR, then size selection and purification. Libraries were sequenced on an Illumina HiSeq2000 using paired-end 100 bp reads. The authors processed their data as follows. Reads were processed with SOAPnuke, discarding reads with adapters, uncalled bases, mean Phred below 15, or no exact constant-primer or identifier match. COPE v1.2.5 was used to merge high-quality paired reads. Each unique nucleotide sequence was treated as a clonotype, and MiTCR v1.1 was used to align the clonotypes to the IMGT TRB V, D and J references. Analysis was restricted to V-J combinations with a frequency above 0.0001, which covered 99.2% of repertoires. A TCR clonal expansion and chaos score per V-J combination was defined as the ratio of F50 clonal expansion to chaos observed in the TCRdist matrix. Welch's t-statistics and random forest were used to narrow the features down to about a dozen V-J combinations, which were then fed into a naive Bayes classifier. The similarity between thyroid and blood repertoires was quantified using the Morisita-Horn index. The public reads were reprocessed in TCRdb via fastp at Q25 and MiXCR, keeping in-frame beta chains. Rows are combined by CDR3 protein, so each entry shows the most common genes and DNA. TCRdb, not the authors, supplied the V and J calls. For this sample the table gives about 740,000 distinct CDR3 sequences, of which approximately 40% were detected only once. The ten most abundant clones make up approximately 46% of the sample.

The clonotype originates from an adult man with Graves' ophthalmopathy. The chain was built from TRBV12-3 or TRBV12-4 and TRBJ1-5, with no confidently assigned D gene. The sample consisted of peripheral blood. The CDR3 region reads CASSFNQPQHF. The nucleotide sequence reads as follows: TGTGCCAGCAGTTTTAACCAGCCCCAGCATTTT.